This TCR beta chain comes out of a study of cytomegalovirus exposure and HLA in healthy donors. Germline assignment: CDR1 SQVTM and CDR2 ANQGSEA. The ends lost 6 bases at V and 7 bases at J; junction bases unmatched: 14. The CDR3 contains 15 residues. Repertoires were generated with immunoSEQ multiplex PCR, while TCRdb's copy carries only in-frame clones and drops some. Of some 270,000 clones detected, approximately 86% appear once; the ten largest clones hold about 1%. This clonotype was sampled from a woman aged 18 to 35 in good health and CMV-seronegative. This chain joins TRBV29-1 and TRBJ2-2, with 7 bases matching TRBD2. Sequencing was carried out using PBMCs. The CDR3 bases are TGCAGCGTAGCCAAAGGCGGGAGAGTCGGCGGGGAGCTGTTTTTT. It encodes CSVAKGGRVGGELFF.